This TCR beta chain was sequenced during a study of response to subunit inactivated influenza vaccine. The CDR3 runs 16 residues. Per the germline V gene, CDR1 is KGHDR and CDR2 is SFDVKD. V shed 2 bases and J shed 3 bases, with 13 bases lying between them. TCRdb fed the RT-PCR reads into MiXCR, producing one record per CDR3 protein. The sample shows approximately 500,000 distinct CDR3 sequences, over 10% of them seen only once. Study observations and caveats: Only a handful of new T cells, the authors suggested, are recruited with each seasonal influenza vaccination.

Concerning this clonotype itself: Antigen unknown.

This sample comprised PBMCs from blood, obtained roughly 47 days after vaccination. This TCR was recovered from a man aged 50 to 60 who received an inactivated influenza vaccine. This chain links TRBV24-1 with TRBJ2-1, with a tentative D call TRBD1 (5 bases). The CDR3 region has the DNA TGTGCCACCAGTGATTCCGACAGCTTACACTACAATGAGCAGTTCTTC. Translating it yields CATSDSDSLHYNEQFF.